This is a list of T cell receptor beta chains from one sample in a study of T cell changes during pregnancy in multiple sclerosis. TCRdb keeps only in-frame clones here, not all; method: immunoSEQ multiplex PCR. The sample includes approximately 20,000 clones, 80% to 90% of them seen just once. The specimen was CD8+ T cells from peripheral blood mononuclear cells, collected after pregnancy. These receptor sequences come from a female donor in good health, enrolled as a control in a pregnancy study. Both conserved end residues are part of each CDR3. The D gene is left open where the match is weak. Clone size, where shown, is once, few, many, or a class for clones that have expanded.

>15|NA|NA|TRBV6-5|TRBJ1-5
CASSYSQGNIQPQHF
TGTGCCAGCAGTTATTCCCAGGGAAACATTCAGCCCCAGCATTTT
>15|TRBD2|once|TRBV9|TRBJ2-7
CASSEVDGGNYEQYF
TGTGCCAGCAGCGAGGTAGACGGGGGGAACTACGAGCAGTACTTC
>10|NA|NA|TRBV2|TRBJ1-2
CATVSGGYTF
TGTGCCACCGTATCAGGCGGCTACACCTTC
>17|TRBD2|NA|TRBV11-3|TRBJ2-3
CASSHSPGSGGTDTQYF
TGTGCCAGCAGCCATAGCCCCGGGAGCGGGGGGACAGATACGCAGTATTTT
>13|NA|NA|TRBV4-1|TRBJ2-7
CASSQDTGWEQYF
TGCGCCAGCAGCCAAGATACGGGGTGGGAGCAGTACTTC
>13|NA|NA|TRBV10-3|TRBJ2-2
CAITSMNTGELFF
TGTGCCATCACATCCATGAACACCGGGGAGCTGTTTTTT
>13|NA|NA|TRBV6-6|TRBJ2-7
CASTSRDSYEQYF
TGTGCCAGCACGTCACGGGATAGCTACGAGCAGTACTTC
>14|NA|NA|TRBV30|TRBJ2-7
CAWSHLKSSYEQYF
TGTGCCTGGAGTCATCTGAAGAGCTCCTACGAGCAGTACTTC
>13|NA|NA|TRBV7-9|TRBJ1-1
CASTRDMNTEAFF
TGTGCCAGCACCCGGGACATGAACACTGAAGCTTTCTTT
>13|NA|NA|TRBV10-3|TRBJ2-3
CAITGGPVDTQYF
TGTGCCATAACCGGGGGGCCGGTAGATACGCAGTATTTT
>15|NA|NA|TRBV21-1|TRBJ1-3
CASSQPSSSGNTIYF
TGTGCCAGCAGCCAACCCTCGAGCTCTGGAAACACCATATATTTT
>14|TRBD2|once|TRBV11-2|TRBJ2-3
CAGTGGGSTDTQYF
TGTGCCGGTACGGGAGGGGGGAGCACAGATACGCAGTATTTT
>15|TRBD2|few|TRBV7-9|TRBJ2-7
CASSSGTSGVYEQYF
TGTGCCAGCAGCTCAGGGACTAGCGGGGTCTACGAGCAGTACTTC
>15|NA|NA|TRBV11-2|TRBJ2-2
CASSLAGLRTGELFF
TGTGCCAGCAGCTTAGCCGGATTGAGGACCGGGGAGCTGTTTTTT
>13|NA|NA|TRBV30|TRBJ2-7
CAWSWDSSYEQYF
TGTGCCTGGAGTTGGGACTCGTCCTACGAGCAGTACTTC
>15|TRBD1|medium-sized|TRBV19|TRBJ1-5
CASSIGQGGNQPQHF
TGTGCCAGTAGTATAGGACAGGGGGGCAATCAGCCCCAGCATTTT
>15|NA|NA|TRBV11-1|TRBJ2-7
CASSLAGRVVYEQYF
TGTGCCAGCAGCTTAGCGGGCAGGGTGGTTTACGAGCAGTACTTC
>14|TRBD1|NA|TRBV19|TRBJ2-7
CASPQDRGLLEQYF
TGTGCCAGCCCGCAGGACAGGGGGCTTCTCGAGCAGTACTTC
>13|TRBD1|NA|TRBV5-4|TRBJ1-3
CASSVRGGNTIYF
TGTGCCAGCAGCGTCAGGGGGGGAAACACCATATATTTT
>18|TRBD1|NA|TRBV4-3|TRBJ2-5
CASSQGRGTGTLQETQYF
TGCGCCAGCAGCCAAGGACGAGGGACAGGGACCCTCCAAGAGACCCAGTACTTC
>16|NA|NA|TRBV5-1|TRBJ1-2
CASSLSVAEGAYGYTF
TGCGCCAGCAGCTTGTCGGTGGCAGAAGGGGCCTATGGCTACACCTTC
>15|NA|NA|TRBV4-1|TRBJ2-3
CASSQVAVLGDTQYF
TGCGCCAGCAGCCAAGTGGCAGTGCTAGGAGATACGCAGTATTTT
>13|TRBD2|NA|TRBV6-5|TRBJ2-1
CASKAGGYNEQFF
TGTGCCAGCAAGGCGGGGGGCTACAATGAGCAGTTCTTC
>17|TRBD1|NA|TRBV7-9|TRBJ1-1
CASSLAMLRTGNTEAFF
TGTGCCAGCAGCTTAGCAATGCTTCGGACAGGGAACACTGAAGCTTTCTTT
>15|NA|NA|TRBV6-5|TRBJ1-2
CASSYSSVSNYGYTF
TGTGCCAGCAGTTACTCGTCAGTCTCTAACTATGGCTACACCTTC
>14|NA|NA|TRBV7-9|TRBJ2-1
CASSLASESLGPFF
TGTGCCAGCAGCTTAGCCTCCGAGTCCCTCGGTCCGTTCTTC
>16|NA|NA|TRBV19|TRBJ1-1
CASSPSDRRINTEAFF
TGTGCCAGTAGCCCATCGGACAGACGGATTAACACTGAAGCTTTCTTT
>14|NA|NA|TRBV4-3|TRBJ1-1
CASSQGGGYTEAFF
TGCGCCAGCAGCCAGGGGGGGGGATACACTGAAGCTTTCTTT
>12|TRBD1|NA|TRBV4-1|TRBJ1-1
CASSPQGTEAFF
TGCGCCAGCAGCCCACAGGGGACTGAAGCTTTCTTT
>13|TRBD2|once|TRBV7-6|TRBJ2-7
CASSPGLAVEQYF
TGTGCCAGCAGCCCGGGACTAGCGGTGGAGCAGTACTTC
>18|NA|NA|TRBV4-3|TRBJ1-1
CASSQDVAQHGLNTEAFF
TGCGCCAGCAGCCAAGATGTTGCCCAACATGGCCTGAACACTGAAGCTTTCTTT
>14|TRBD1|NA|TRBV30|TRBJ1-2
CAWTQTGPNYGYTF
TGTGCCTGGACCCAGACAGGGCCGAACTATGGCTACACCTTC
>12|NA|NA|TRBV7-9|TRBJ1-1
CASTLGGAEAFF
TGTGCCAGCACTCTCGGGGGGGCTGAAGCTTTCTTT
>17|NA|once|TRBV6-1|TRBJ2-3
CAISEWSLQAGWDTQYF
TGTGCCATCAGTGAATGGTCGCTACAGGCTGGGTGGGATACGCAGTATTTT
>15|TRBD1|once|TRBV6-1|TRBJ2-3
CASSESTGGTDTQYF
TGTGCCAGCAGTGAATCGACAGGGGGCACAGATACGCAGTATTTT
>15|NA|NA|TRBV5-6|TRBJ2-2
CASSLVRGNTGELFF
TGTGCCAGCAGCTTGGTCAGGGGGAACACCGGGGAGCTGTTTTTT
>11|TRBD1|NA|TRBV5-6|TRBJ2-1
CASSLDRAQFF
TGTGCCAGCAGCCTGGACAGGGCGCAGTTCTTC
>15|NA|once|TRBV4-2|TRBJ2-1
CASSQNRQDYNEQFF
TGTGCCAGCAGCCAAAATCGACAGGATTACAATGAGCAGTTCTTC
>14|NA|NA|TRBV9|TRBJ1-1
CASSPEPGYTEAFF
TGTGCCAGCAGCCCCGAGCCAGGTTACACTGAAGCTTTCTTT
>17|TRBD1|NA|TRBV15|TRBJ1-6
CATSAGTGGSLNSPLHF
TGTGCCACCAGCGCCGGGACAGGGGGTAGCCTTAATTCACCCCTCCACTTT
>15|NA|once|TRBV4-3|TRBJ2-2
CASSQGQANTGELFF
TGCGCCAGCAGCCAAGGACAGGCGAACACCGGGGAGCTGTTTTTT
>15|NA|NA|TRBV5-6|TRBJ1-2
CASSFRDTTNYGYTF
TGTGCCAGCAGCTTCCGGGACACCACTAACTATGGCTACACCTTC
>18|TRBD2|NA|TRBV7-2|TRBJ2-3
CASSLAGLAGGVADTQYF
TGTGCCAGCAGCTTAGCGGGACTAGCGGGGGGAGTGGCAGATACGCAGTATTTT
>15|NA|NA|TRBV7-9|TRBJ1-3
CASSHDRQTGNTIYF
TGTGCCAGCAGCCATGACAGGCAGACTGGAAACACCATATATTTT
>13|NA|NA|TRBV29-1|TRBJ2-7
CSVRDSISYEQYF
TGCAGCGTGCGGGACTCTATATCCTACGAGCAGTACTTC
>13|NA|NA|TRBV9|TRBJ1-3
CATSQDSGNTIYF
TGTGCCACCAGCCAGGACTCTGGAAACACCATATATTTT
>12|NA|NA|TRBV27|TRBJ2-7
CASSAGTDEQYF
TGTGCCAGCAGTGCGGGGACCGACGAGCAGTACTTC
>11|NA|NA|TRBV6-1|TRBJ1-1
CASIISGAAFF
TGTGCTAGCATAATTTCAGGGGCGGCTTTCTTT
>16|TRBD1|NA|TRBV4-1|TRBJ2-1
CASSLRQGASYNEQFF
TGCGCCAGCAGCCTCAGACAGGGGGCTTCCTACAATGAGCAGTTCTTC
>14|TRBD1|NA|TRBV9|TRBJ2-1
CASSVLGTGDEQFF
TGTGCCAGCAGCGTACTGGGGACAGGGGATGAGCAGTTCTTC
>15|TRBD1|medium-sized|TRBV7-2|TRBJ1-2
CASSSSDRERYGYTF
TGTGCCAGCAGCTCTAGTGACAGGGAGCGTTATGGCTACACCTTC
>14|TRBD2|few|TRBV15|TRBJ2-1
CATSRGGGRDEQFF
TGTGCCACCAGCAGAGGGGGAGGGAGGGATGAGCAGTTCTTC
>13|TRBD1|NA|TRBV6-1|TRBJ2-7
CASSTGEFYEQYF
TGTGCCAGCAGCACAGGGGAATTCTACGAGCAGTACTTC